These T cell receptor beta chains were read from a single sample in a study of post-analysis software for immune sequencing data. TCRdb independently ran MiXCR on the PCR reads; one entry per CDR3 protein. The sample has roughly 540,000 distinct CDR3 sequences; around 34% are singletons. The sample taken for sequencing was blood. These receptors came from a girl under 18 with multiple sclerosis. Each CDR3 is given with its conserved first and last residue. D genes are given only for firm matches. Clone size, where shown, is once, few, many, or a class for clones that have expanded.

j_call clone_size v_call d_call cdr3_aa cdr3_nt
TRBJ2-5 few TRBV2 TRBD2 CASSQDSRGGETQYF TGTGCCAGCAGTCAAGACTCCCGGGGGGGAGAGACCCAGTACTTC
TRBJ2-6 many TRBV5-1 NA CASSPDRWDGANVLTF TGCGCCAGCAGTCCAGACAGATGGGATGGGGCCAACGTCCTGACTTTC
TRBJ2-1 NA TRBV6-5 NA CASTTAGGPNNEQFF TGTGCCAGCACCACCGCGGGTGGACCGAACAATGAGCAGTTCTTC
TRBJ2-3 NA TRBV24-1 TRBD2 CATSDLAGGDSADTQYF TGTGCCACCAGTGATTTAGCGGGGGGGGATTCTGCAGATACGCAGTATTTT
TRBJ1-1 NA TRBV12-3/TRBV12-4 TRBD1 CASTKRDSIEAFF TGTGCCAGCACCAAGCGGGACAGCATTGAAGCTTTCTTT
TRBJ1-1 NA TRBV5-1 TRBD1 CASSSELTGGEAFF TGCGCCAGCAGCTCGGAGTTGACAGGGGGCGAAGCTTTCTTT
TRBJ1-1 once TRBV7-9 NA CASSFTETRAEAFF TGTGCCAGCAGCTTTACAGAGACGCGGGCTGAAGCTTTCTTT
TRBJ2-1 NA TRBV5-5 TRBD2 CASSLLAGKGDEQFF TGTGCCAGCAGCTTGCTAGCGGGGAAAGGCGATGAGCAGTTCTTC
TRBJ2-7 NA TRBV4-1 NA CASSQDAKMAYEQYF TGCGCCAGCAGCCAAGATGCAAAGATGGCCTACGAGCAGTACTTC
TRBJ2-3 NA TRBV7-2 NA CASSLVRLRTSRDTQYF TGTGCCAGCAGCTTAGTCCGCCTACGAACTAGTCGAGATACGCAGTATTTT
TRBJ2-5 few TRBV6-5 NA CASSYSVLQETQYF TGTGCCAGCAGTTACTCTGTCCTCCAAGAGACCCAGTACTTC
TRBJ2-3 NA TRBV20-1 TRBD2 CSATGTSGFTDTQYF TGCAGTGCAACCGGGACTAGCGGTTTTACAGATACGCAGTATTTT
TRBJ2-3 NA TRBV6-5 NA CASSRDGGSGTDTQYF TGTGCCAGCAGTCGGGATGGGGGCTCGGGCACAGATACGCAGTATTTT
TRBJ1-2 NA TRBV20-1 NA CSARPGSRWGYTF TGCAGTGCTCGACCAGGCTCCCGCTGGGGCTACACCTTC
TRBJ1-2 few TRBV5-1 NA CASSLVGVEYGYTF TGCGCCAGCAGCTTGGTTGGGGTTGAATATGGCTACACCTTC
TRBJ1-2 few TRBV7-8 NA CASSLGAGRSSPNYGYTF TGTGCCAGCAGCTTAGGGGCGGGCAGATCGAGTCCTAACTATGGCTACACCTTC
TRBJ2-7 NA TRBV6-5 NA CASSYSGAIPYEQYF TGTGCCAGCAGTTACTCAGGAGCGATCCCCTACGAGCAGTACTTC
TRBJ1-1 few TRBV4-1 NA CASSQRTQGLYGAFF TGCGCCAGCAGCCAACGAACTCAGGGTCTATATGGGGCTTTCTTT
TRBJ2-1 few TRBV7-2 TRBD2 CASSLSGGGALYNEQFF TGTGCCAGCAGCTTATCTGGCGGGGGGGCTCTTTACAATGAGCAGTTCTTC
TRBJ2-5 NA TRBV4-3 NA CASSQEHRTVETQYF TGCGCCAGCAGCCAAGAACACAGGACAGTAGAGACCCAGTACTTC